This T cell receptor beta chain was profiled in a study of T cell responses to AZD1222 COVID-19 vaccine. As for the study in general: Timing groups of about 4 and about 12 weeks for second doses were pooled. Study results and limitations: After the peak T cell response, and only then, were repertoires sampled. Seropositivity was recorded at baseline in only six AZD1222 recipients. Donors skewed white British and female; clonal diversity was possibly underestimated.

Remarks on this clone: As yet, its antigen is unknown.

The assay was immunoSEQ multiplex PCR, and TCRdb's table has in-frame clones only and misses some. The sample includes about 150,000 clones, 90% of them seen just once. Source: peripheral blood, taken on day 0 of AZD1222 vaccination. The TCR sequence derives from an adult in good health.

The CDR3 is CASSSPRDSSMRQFF. CDR3 coding DNA: TGTGCCAGCAGTTCCCCCCGGGACAGCTCAATGAGGCAGTTCTTC. This chain links TRBV27 with TRBJ2-1, with TRBD1 identical over 7 bases. Germline V gene lookup returns CDR1 MNHEY and CDR2 SMNVEV (reference sequence). Unmatched junction bases numbered 15, after V lost 4 bases and J lost 12 bases. This CDR3 region has 15 residues.